This section outlines one T cell receptor beta chain sequence together with its context. Study processing details: Amplified reference gene primers provided the basis for estimating nucleated cell counts. Data came from immunoSEQ multiplex PCR; TCRdb stores just in-frame clones and leaves some out. V, J and clone size reflect that table, while D and trimming were determined from the DNA. The profile shows approximately 160,000 clones, over 75% of them singletons. This record comes from a study of blood T cell repertoires in COVID-19. Study as a whole: From the United States, Italy and Spain came samples of acute and convalescent COVID-19. T cells, B-cell-depleted T cells, or PBMCs supplied cDNA or gDNA.

CDR1 and CDR2 (germline): SGDLS, YYNGEE. V was pared by 5 bases and J by 9 bases, with 9 bases of the junction left unmatched. The CDR3 is made up of 15 amino acids. V is TRBV9 and J is TRBJ2-1; TRBD2 matches 12 bases. The sequence came from a man aged 65-85 years who had recovered from COVID-19. What was sequenced was peripheral blood. The CDR3: CASSMSSGRASEQFF. The CDR3 DNA reads as TGTGCCAGCAGTATGTCTAGCGGGAGGGCCAGTGAGCAGTTCTTC.